The clone carrying this T cell receptor (beta chain) was counted only a few times. The data are from a study of identical twins. The CDR3 is 16 residues long. Trimming cost V 5 bases and J 5 bases; bases outside gene matches: 13. Germline V gene lookup returns CDR1 MNHEY and CDR2 SMNVEV (reference sequence). A single record per CDR3 protein comes from TCRdb applying MiXCR to the 5' RACE reads. The top ten clones hold 2.5% to 3% of a sample with 570,000 or so distinct CDR3 sequences, 9% to 10% of them seen once. The same specimen was also included in a second study, on yellow fever vaccine responses in identical twins.

This sequence was found in a woman aged 18-35 years in good health. Sequenced material: PBMCs. This chain links TRBV27 with TRBJ2-7; 9 positions agree with TRBD1. The CDR3 DNA reads as TGTGCCAGCAGTCCCGCGACCGGGACAGGGTACCACGAGCAGTACTTC. Translation: CASSPATGTGYHEQYF.